Listed below are T cell receptor beta chains from one sample, sequenced in a study of blood T cell repertoires in COVID-19. TCRdb keeps only in-frame clones here, not all; method: immunoSEQ multiplex PCR. This sample yields roughly 150,000 clones, of which approximately 85% are seen a single time; roughly 2.5% belongs to the top ten. Input material: peripheral blood. The receptors were sampled from a woman of 80 years or more with COVID-19, enrolled during active disease. Each CDR3 is given with its conserved first and last residue. The D gene is left open where the match is weak. Size is stated for part of the rows, as once, few or many counts, or as a class when the clone is expanded.

cdr3_aa cdr3_nt clone_size j_call d_call v_call
CASSDATLHSGYTF TGTGCCAGCAGTGATGCTACCCTGCACAGTGGCTACACCTTC . TRBJ1-2 . TRBV25-1
CASSQGLQGAQHF TGTGCCAGCTCCCAGGGGTTGCAAGGGGCCCAGCATTTT . TRBJ1-5 . TRBV18
CASSTGTHIANYGYTF TGTGCCAGTAGTACAGGGACACATATAGCTAACTATGGCTACACCTTC once TRBJ1-2 . TRBV19
CASSEFATRNEQFF TGTGCCAGCAGTGAATTTGCAACGCGCAATGAGCAGTTCTTC . TRBJ2-1 . TRBV6-1
CASSPSSGSRELFF TGTGCCAGCTCGCCATCTAGCGGGAGTAGGGAGCTGTTTTTT . TRBJ2-2 TRBD2 TRBV18
CASSLDGAILGEQYF TGCGCCAGCAGCCTTGATGGGGCCATTCTGGGTGAGCAGTACTTC . TRBJ2-7 . TRBV5-1
CASRGGVNTEAFF TGCGCCAGCAGGGGCGGGGTGAACACTGAAGCTTTCTTT . TRBJ1-1 . TRBV5-1
CASSFWTGSRPQHF TGTGCCAGCAGCTTTTGGACGGGGAGTCGGCCCCAGCATTTT . TRBJ1-5 . TRBV5-6
CASSLAVGYEQYF TGCGCCAGCAGCTTGGCCGTCGGGTACGAGCAGTACTTC . TRBJ2-7 . TRBV5-1
CASSTFNTGELFF TGTGCCAGTAGTACTTTTAACACCGGGGAGCTGTTTTTT . TRBJ2-2 . TRBV19
CASSRGSGRFADTQYF TGTGCCAGCAGCCGAGGTAGCGGGAGGTTCGCAGATACGCAGTATTTT . TRBJ2-3 TRBD2 TRBV28
CASSLRGVGQETQYF TGTGCCAGCAGCTTGCGGGGGGTAGGGCAAGAGACCCAGTACTTC few TRBJ2-5 TRBD2 TRBV5-4
CASSLTPGNTDTQYF TGTGCCAGCAGCTTAACACCAGGGAACACAGATACGCAGTATTTT few TRBJ2-3 . TRBV7-3
CASSIYLGGVSEAFF TGTGCCAGTAGTATCTACCTTGGGGGGGTAAGTGAAGCTTTCTTT . TRBJ1-1 . TRBV19
CASSLTGSSEQFF TGTGCCAGCAGTTTGACAGGGAGTAGTGAGCAGTTCTTC . TRBJ2-1 TRBD1 TRBV12-3/TRBV12-4
CASSPQGQGNHEQYF TGTGCCAGCTCACCACAGGGACAGGGAAACCACGAGCAGTACTTC once TRBJ2-7 TRBD1 TRBV18
CASNGLAGARTDTQYF TGTGCCAGCAATGGACTAGCGGGGGCCCGCACAGATACGCAGTATTTT . TRBJ2-3 TRBD2 TRBV2
CASSALFKTGGSNQPQHF TGTGCCAGTAGTGCCCTTTTTAAAACGGGAGGTAGCAATCAGCCCCAGCATTTT . TRBJ1-5 . TRBV19
CASSLKGARSYGYTF TGTGCCAGCAGCCTAAAGGGGGCGCGGAGCTATGGCTACACCTTC few TRBJ1-2 TRBD1 TRBV7-2
CASSLGGVEETQYF TGTGCCAGCAGCTTAGGGGGGGTGGAAGAGACCCAGTACTTC . TRBJ2-5 . TRBV7-7
CASSSRDRGLYNEQFF TGTGCCAGCAGCTCCCGGGACAGGGGGTTGTACAATGAGCAGTTCTTC . TRBJ2-1 TRBD1 TRBV7-2
CASSLRRGGNYGYTF TGTGCCAGCAGTTTAAGGCGGGGGGGGAACTATGGCTACACCTTC once TRBJ1-2 . TRBV27
CASSSRTRTADTQYF TGTGCCAGCAGTTCTCGGACTAGGACAGCTGATACGCAGTATTTT . TRBJ2-3 . TRBV28
CASSPDRGFQPQHF TGTGCCAGCAGCCCGGACAGGGGGTTCCAGCCCCAGCATTTT once TRBJ1-5 TRBD1 TRBV7-9
CASTVTLTSAETQYF TGTGCCAGCACCGTAACGCTTACTAGCGCGGAGACCCAGTACTTC . TRBJ2-5 TRBD2 TRBV5-4
CAILAGDSYEQYF TGTGCCATTCTAGCGGGGGACTCCTACGAGCAGTACTTC . TRBJ2-7 TRBD2 TRBV10-3
CASSLYPRAGGNTGELFF TGTGCCAGCAGTTTGTACCCCAGAGCGGGAGGGAACACCGGGGAGCTGTTTTTT . TRBJ2-2 TRBD2 TRBV27
CSVGTSTGELFF TGCAGCGTAGGGACAAGCACCGGGGAGCTGTTTTTT . TRBJ2-2 . TRBV29-1
CASSQAAGLVSGYTF TGCGCCAGCAGCCAAGCGGCAGGGTTGGTTTCTGGCTACACCTTC . TRBJ1-2 . TRBV4-1
CASSLTSGIYNEQFF TGTGCCAGCAGCTTGACCAGCGGGATCTACAATGAGCAGTTCTTC . TRBJ2-1 TRBD2 TRBV11-2